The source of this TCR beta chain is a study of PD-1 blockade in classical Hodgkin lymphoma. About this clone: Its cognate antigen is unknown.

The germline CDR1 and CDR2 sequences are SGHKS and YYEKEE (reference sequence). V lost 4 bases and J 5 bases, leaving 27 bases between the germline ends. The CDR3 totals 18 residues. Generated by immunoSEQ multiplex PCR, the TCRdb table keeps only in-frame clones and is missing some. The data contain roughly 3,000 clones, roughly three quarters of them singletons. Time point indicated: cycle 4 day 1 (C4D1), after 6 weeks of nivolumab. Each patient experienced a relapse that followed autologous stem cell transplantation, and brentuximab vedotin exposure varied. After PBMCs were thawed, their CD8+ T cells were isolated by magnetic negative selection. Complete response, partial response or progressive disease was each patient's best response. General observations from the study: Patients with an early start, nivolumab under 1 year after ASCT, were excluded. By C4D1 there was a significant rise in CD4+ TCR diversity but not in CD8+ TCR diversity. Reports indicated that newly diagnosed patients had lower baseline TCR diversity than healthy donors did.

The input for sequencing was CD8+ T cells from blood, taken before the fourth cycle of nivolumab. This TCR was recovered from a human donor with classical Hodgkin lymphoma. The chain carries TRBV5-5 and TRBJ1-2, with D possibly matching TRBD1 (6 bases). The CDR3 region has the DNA TGTGCCAGCAGCCCCGGACCGCGAACGGCCAAGGGGGTATATGGCTACACCTTC. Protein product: CASSPGPRTAKGVYGYTF.